This T cell receptor beta chain came from a study of cytomegalovirus exposure and HLA in healthy donors. Study-wide results and caveats: Earlier analysis looked at TCR beta V segments, and most were productive about 87% or about 30% of the time. Later on, an analysis showed TCR association rates differing by HLA locus, with DRB1 the most and HLA-C the fewest.

V lost 9 bases, J lost 6 bases, and 15 bases lay in between. Germline V gene lookup returns CDR1 MGHDK and CDR2 SYGVNS. CDR3 size: 14 residues. Vbeta (60) and Jbeta (13) primers were used in the PCR. Generated by immunoSEQ multiplex PCR, the TCRdb table keeps only in-frame clones and is missing some. The table has under 85,000 clones, just under 80% seen once. Note on this clone: Its antigen is not known.

The source of this sequence is a woman under 40 in good health and CMV-seronegative. The sequenced material came from PBMCs. The V and J genes are TRBV25-1 and TRBJ1-6; D is perhaps TRBD1 (5 bases). CDR3 region: CASGEGLSNSPLHF. Here the CDR3 DNA reads TGTGCCAGTGGGGAGGGACTGAGTAATTCACCCCTCCACTTT.